These 3 T cell receptor beta chains were sequenced from one sample in a study of blood T cell repertoires in COVID-19. Profiling relied on immunoSEQ multiplex PCR, and the TCRdb table lists in-frame clones only, not all of them. The sample carries about 110,000 clones, less than 90% recorded once. The sample taken for sequencing was peripheral blood. These receptors all stem from a human donor in a cohort sampled during active COVID-19.

The V gene is TRBV6-1, the J gene TRBJ2-1, with 8 bases matching TRBD2. Germline V gives CDR1 MNHNS, CDR2 SASEGT. The CDR3 extends over 15 amino acids. The junction had 13 bases not matched to a gene; V was cut back by 0 bases and J by 15 bases. For the CDR3, the DNA is TGTGCCAGCAGTGAAGCGGCGGGGCTAGCGGGTCGAGTGTTCTTC. Translating gives CASSEAAGLAGRVFF.

CDR3 loop: CASSDSAGGYTF. The DNA for the CDR3 is TGTGCCAGCAGCGACTCTGCGGGAGGCTACACCTTC. The chain combines TRBV7-9 with TRBJ1-2, with D hard to call. The germline V gene encodes CDR1 SEHNR and CDR2 FQNEAQ (reference sequence). The CDR3 extends over 12 amino acids. V was trimmed by 5 bases and J by 8 bases, leaving 12 bases between them.

V gene TRBV11-3 combines with J gene TRBJ2-1; D gene uncertain. Looked up from germline, CDR1 is SGHNT and CDR2 is YENEEA. The CDR3 has 13 residues. Trimming left V 5 bases short and J 1 base short, with 6 bases between. CDR3 sequence reads: CASSRESYNEQFF. CDR3 bases: TGTGCCAGCAGCAGAGAATCCTACAATGAGCAGTTCTTC.